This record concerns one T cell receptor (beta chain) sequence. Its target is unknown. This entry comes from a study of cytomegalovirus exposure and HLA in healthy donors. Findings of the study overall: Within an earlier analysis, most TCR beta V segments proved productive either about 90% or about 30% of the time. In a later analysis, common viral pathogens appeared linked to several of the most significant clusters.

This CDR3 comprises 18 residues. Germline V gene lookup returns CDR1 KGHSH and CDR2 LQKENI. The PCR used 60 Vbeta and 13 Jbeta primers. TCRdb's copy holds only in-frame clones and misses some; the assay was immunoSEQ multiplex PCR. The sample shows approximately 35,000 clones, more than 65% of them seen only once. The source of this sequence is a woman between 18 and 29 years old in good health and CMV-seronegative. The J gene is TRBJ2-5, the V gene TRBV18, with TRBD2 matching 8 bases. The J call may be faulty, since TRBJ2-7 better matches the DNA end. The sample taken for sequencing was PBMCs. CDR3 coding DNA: TGTGCCAGCGGGTCTAGCGGGCCAGGTCTGGGAGGATCCTACGAGCAGTACTTC. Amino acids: CASGSSGPGLGGSYEQYF.